A selection of T cell receptor beta chains follows, all from one sample in a study of T cells after yellow fever vaccination. TCRdb ran MiXCR on the 5' RACE reads and lists one entry per CDR3 protein. The table has some 160,000 distinct CDR3 sequences, approximately 10% seen once. The sample consisted of CD8+ T cells sorted from PBMCs, taken 45 days after the yellow fever booster vaccination. These receptors all stem from a man younger than 35 who received the YFV17D yellow fever vaccine. Both conserved end residues are part of each CDR3. The D gene is left open where the match is weak. Size is omitted from some rows. Given values are once, few, many or a class for expanded clones.

>TRBJ2-2|many|-|TRBV29-1
TGCAGCGTTGCATCATACAGGGACACCGGGGAGCTGTTTTTT
CSVASYRDTGELFF
>TRBJ1-1|few|-|TRBV20-1
TGCAGTGCTAGAGATGCGAGTTTCACTGAAGCTTTCTTT
CSARDASFTEAFF
>TRBJ1-6|few|-|TRBV7-6
TGTGCCAGCAGTCTACTAGCCACGGGTGGGAATTCACCCCTCCACTTT
CASSLLATGGNSPLHF
>TRBJ2-5|few|-|TRBV4-2
TGTGCCAGCGCGGAGGGGGCGGGGACTCAAGAGACCCAGTACTTC
CASAEGAGTQETQYF
>TRBJ1-1|few|-|TRBV4-1
TGCGCCAGCAGCCAAGAGGGGGCGGCGAACACTGAAGCTTTCTTT
CASSQEGAANTEAFF
>TRBJ2-5|few|-|TRBV11-2
TGTGCCAGCAGCTGGGGGGGGGGCTACCAAGAGACCCAGTACTTC
CASSWGGGYQETQYF
>TRBJ2-7|once|TRBD1|TRBV5-1
TGCGCCAGTAGGGGGCGTGAAAACGAGCAGTACTTC
CASRGRENEQYF
>TRBJ2-6|few|TRBD2|TRBV12-3/TRBV12-4
TGTGCCAGCAGGGTACTAGCGGGGGGGCCTGGGGCCAACGTCCTGACTTTC
CASRVLAGGPGANVLTF
>TRBJ2-3|-|-|TRBV7-9
TGTGCCAGCATGCTCCGGGACTGGGGGCCAGATACGCAGTATTTT
CASMLRDWGPDTQYF
>TRBJ2-1|many|TRBD2|TRBV20-1
TGCAGTGCTAGAGATACCGGGGGGGCCGTCGATGAGCAGTTCTTC
CSARDTGGAVDEQFF
>TRBJ2-2|-|TRBD1|TRBV7-8
TGTGCCGGGGGACAGGGGAGGCGGGGGGCTTTCAGGAACACCGGGGAGCTGTTTTTT
CAGGQGRRGAFRNTGELFF
>TRBJ1-1|-|-|TRBV4-3
TGCGCCAGCAGCCAAGATCAGTTCGGAGGGGCTGACACTGAAGCTTTCTTT
CASSQDQFGGADTEAFF
>TRBJ2-5|few|TRBD1|TRBV7-9
TGTGCCAGCAGCTTCTCACAGGGGTGGGAGACCCAGTACTTC
CASSFSQGWETQYF
>TRBJ1-1|few|-|TRBV29-1
TGCAGCGTTGAAGCCTCCCCAGCTGAAGCTTTCTTT
CSVEASPAEAFF
>TRBJ2-1|-|TRBD2|TRBV7-2
TGTGCCAGCAGCTTTCCCAGCTCGAGCGGGGGGTGGTACAATGAGCAGTTCTTC
CASSFPSSSGGWYNEQFF
>TRBJ2-1|few|-|TRBV20-1
TGCAGTGTCAGGACGTACAATGAGCAGTTCTTC
CSVRTYNEQFF
>TRBJ1-1|many|-|TRBV5-1
TGCGCCAGCAGCTTGGGTGGAGGGGCCGAGAACACTGAAGCTTTCTTT
CASSLGGGAENTEAFF
>TRBJ2-1|-|TRBD2|TRBV5-5
TGTGCCAGCAGCTTGGCCCCTAGCGGATTGGGAAATGAGCAGTTCTTC
CASSLAPSGLGNEQFF
>TRBJ2-7|-|TRBD1|TRBV5-5
TGTGCCAGCAGCTTTGGGGGGACAGGACTGTTCTACGAGCAGTACTTC
CASSFGGTGLFYEQYF
>TRBJ2-3|-|TRBD2|TRBV27
TGTGCCAGCAGTCTGGGGGTGGGGACTAGAATAGATACGCAGTATTTT
CASSLGVGTRIDTQYF
>TRBJ1-6|-|-|TRBV6-1
TGTGCCAGCAGTGACCCGGACTTAACAGATTCACCCCTCCACTTT
CASSDPDLTDSPLHF
>TRBJ1-2|-|-|TRBV12-3/TRBV12-4
TGTGCCAGCAGGGGGGGGCTTAACTATGGCTACACCTTC
CASRGGLNYGYTF
>TRBJ2-4|few|TRBD1|TRBV25-1
TGTGCCAGCTCGACAGGGGCCCACATTCAGTACTTC
CASSTGAHIQYF
>TRBJ2-2|-|-|TRBV7-6
TGTGCCAGCACCCAACTGGTGGCTGGGGTTACCGCCGGGGAGCTGTTTTTT
CASTQLVAGVTAGELFF